These 25 T cell receptor beta chains originate from one sample sequenced in a study of blood T cell repertoires in COVID-19. The data were produced by immunoSEQ multiplex PCR, yet TCRdb's version contains in-frame clones alone and is incomplete. The sample includes fewer than 300,000 clones, about nine tenths of them seen just once. Material for sequencing was PBMCs or T cells enriched from blood (not recorded which). The receptors stem from a woman in her twenties or thirties who had recovered from COVID-19.

A single count supports this clone. The V and J genes are TRBV28 and TRBJ2-7; 10 bases fit TRBD1. V lost 4 bases to trimming and J lost 4 bases; unmatched junction nucleotides: 4. From germline, CDR1 is MDHEN and CDR2 SYDVKM. The CDR3 sequence is 14 residues long. Written as DNA, the CDR3 is TGTGCCAGCAGTTCCGGACAGGGGGTGTACGAGCAGTACTTC. It specifies CASSSGQGVYEQYF.

The V call is TRBV7-9, the J call TRBJ1-1, with a possible D match to TRBD1 (5 bases). CDR3 size: 14 residues. V was cut by 1 base and J by 4 bases, with 10 bases left in between. Germline V CDR1 and CDR2: SEHNR, FQNEAQ (reference sequence). The CDR3 protein is CASSLGGDSTEAFF. For the CDR3, the DNA is TGTGCCAGCAGCTTAGGGGGCGATAGCACTGAAGCTTTCTTT.

The chain combines TRBV28 with TRBJ1-1; D is perhaps TRBD1 (6 bases). With 4 bases removed from V and 2 bases from J, the gap between germline ends came to 8 bases. The CDR3 covers 13 residues. Per germline, CDR1 MDHEN and CDR2 SYDVKM. CDR3 DNA: TGTGCCAGCAGTTGGACAGCCAACACTGAAGCTTTCTTT. Protein product: CASSWTANTEAFF.

The V gene is TRBV28, the J gene TRBJ2-1, with D perhaps matching TRBD2 (6 bases). Germline V gives CDR1 MDHEN, CDR2 SYDVKM. The length of the CDR3 is 14 residues. Trimming took off 6 bases at V and 2 bases at J, with 11 bases between the two ends. CDR3 region: CASRSRTTYNEQFF. The DNA for the CDR3 is TGTGCCAGCAGGTCGCGGACTACCTACAATGAGCAGTTCTTC.

This chain uses TRBV28 with TRBJ2-1, with no clear D. Trimming shortened V by 2 bases and J by 6 bases, and 14 bases separated the two germline ends. Germline values: CDR1 MDHEN, CDR2 SYDVKM. This CDR3 has 15 amino acids. The CDR3 coding sequence is TGTGCCAGCAGTTTACGCACCGCACAGAGCAATGAGCAGTTCTTC. Translated: CASSLRTAQSNEQFF.

CDR3 DNA sequence: TGTGCCAGCAGTTACTCACAACAGGGTGGTGAAAAACTGTTTTTT. Protein product: CASSYSQQGGEKLFF. The rearrangement joins TRBV6-5 to TRBJ1-4, with a possible D match to TRBD1 (6 bases). V lost 0 bases and J 7 bases, leaving 12 bases between the germline ends. CDR1 is MNHEY, CDR2 SVGAGI, per germline. The CDR3 has 15 residues.

The DNA of the CDR3 is TGTGCCAGCTCACCCCCGGACAGGGAAGGTTGGTACTTC. Translated, it gives CASSPPDREGWYF. The genes are TRBV18 and TRBJ2-7, with 8 positions matching TRBD1. The V gene end was trimmed by 3 bases and the J gene end by 12 bases; junction bases not matched to a gene: 10. Germline CDR1 and CDR2: KGHSH and LQKENI. The CDR3 runs to 13 residues.

The chain carries TRBV19 and TRBJ2-7, with a possible D match to TRBD2 (5 bases). Germline V gene lookup returns CDR1 LNHDA and CDR2 SQIVND (reference sequence). The CDR3 spans 13 residues. The ends were cut back, 6 bases at V and 3 bases at J, with 12 bases in the middle. The CDR3 spells CASRASGLYEQYF. CDR3 in DNA: TGTGCCAGTAGGGCATCAGGACTCTACGAGCAGTACTTC.

The chain joins TRBV2 to TRBJ2-1; D gene ambiguous. Germline V CDR1 and CDR2: SNHLY, FYNNEI. Trimming stripped 0 bases from V and 14 bases from J, with 11 bases between. The CDR3 length is 12 residues. CDR3 nucleotide sequence: TGTGCCAGCAGTGAAGCTGAGGCGAGCGAGTTCTTC. This translates into CASSEAEASEFF.

Comments on this clone: The same CDR3 also results from other DNA sequences found in this sample. The chain couples TRBV28 to TRBJ1-5; the D gene is possibly TRBD1 (5 bases). Per the germline V gene, CDR1 is MDHEN and CDR2 is SYDVKM. V was shortened by 3 bases and J by 7 bases, with 10 bases between the two germline ends. The CDR3 consists of 13 residues. As DNA, the CDR3 is TGTGCCAGCAGTTTGTTGGGGGGACAGCCCCAGCATTTT. Amino acids: CASSLLGGQPQHF. Full variable domain (rest looked up from reference TRBV28 and TRBJ1-5): DVKVTQSSRYLVKRTGEKVFLECVQDMDHENMFWYRQDPGLGLRLIYFSYDVKMKEKGDIPEGYSVSREKKERFSLILESASTNQTSMYLCASSLLGGQPQHFGDGTRLSIL.

The CDR3 region is CASSYSRQSFEKLFF. The CDR3 DNA reads as TGTGCCAGCAGTTACTCAAGACAGAGCTTTGAAAAACTGTTTTTT. The chain is built from TRBV6-5 and TRBJ1-4, with D tentatively TRBD1 (5 bases). The CDR3 is made up of 15 amino acids. From germline, CDR1 is MNHEY and CDR2 SVGAGI. V was shortened by 0 bases and J by 7 bases, with 12 bases between the two germline ends.

The chain employs TRBV5-1 and TRBJ2-1, with TRBD2 matching 8 bases. The CDR3 totals 15 residues. Germline assignment: CDR1 SGHRS and CDR2 YFSETQ. The ends lost 4 bases at V and 6 bases at J; junction bases unmatched: 9. The CDR3 sequence: CASSPTSGSGNEQFF. The CDR3 region has the DNA TGCGCCAGCAGCCCCACCAGCGGGAGTGGCAATGAGCAGTTCTTC.

The chain uses TRBV16 and TRBJ2-5, with 9 nucleotides matching TRBD2. CDR3 length: 16 amino acids. Germline CDR1 reads KGHSY; CDR2 reads FQNENV. The V gene end was trimmed by 4 bases and the J gene end by 6 bases; junction bases not matched to a gene: 12. CDR3 residues: CASSPPWREGRKTQYF. In nucleotides, the CDR3 is TGTGCCAGCAGCCCCCCCTGGCGGGAGGGCCGGAAGACCCAGTACTTC.

The chain has TRBV13 and TRBJ1-6, with no clear D. The V end lost 1 base, the J end lost 7 bases, and 14 bases lay between the germline ends. CDR3 size: 16 residues. From germline, CDR1 is PRHDT and CDR2 FYEKMQ (reference sequence). The CDR3 DNA follows: TGTGCCAGCAGCTTAGACGGATCAGGTGGGAATTCACCCCTCCACTTT. Protein sequence: CASSLDGSGGNSPLHF.

The chain uses TRBV19 and TRBJ1-3; no reliable D call. Trimming shortened V by 2 bases and J by 2 bases, and 10 bases separated the two germline ends. CDR3 length: 15 residues. The germline gives CDR1 LNHDA, CDR2 SQIVND (reference sequence). CDR3 sequence (DNA): TGTGCCAGTAGTATACTCCGGGTGGCTGGAAACACCATATATTTT. This gives the protein CASSILRVAGNTIYF.

V and J are TRBV19 and TRBJ1-2; 9 nucleotides match TRBD1. J lost 8 bases, V lost 7 bases, and 11 bases had no gene match. Germline lookup yields CDR1 LNHDA and CDR2 SQIVND (reference sequence). The CDR3 contains 14 residues. The CDR3 sequence: CASTLRGTGRGYTF. The CDR3 DNA is TGTGCCAGTACCCTCCGCGGGACAGGGAGAGGCTACACCTTC.

CDR3 bases: TGTGCCACCAGTGAGCTAGCGGGAGTCGGCACAGATACGCAGTATTTT. This encodes CATSELAGVGTDTQYF. The chain employs TRBV24-1 and TRBJ2-3; the match to TRBD2 covers 10 bases. The V gene's germline CDR1 is KGHDR and CDR2 SFDVKD. V dropped 4 bases and J dropped 1; count of bases not matched to a gene: 4. CDR3 length: 16 amino acids.

This clone has a single count. The rearrangement joins TRBV18 to TRBJ2-7; D might be TRBD1 (6 bases). The CDR3 contains 15 residues. The V and J ends lost 3 bases and 5 bases respectively, with 17 bases between them. Germline V gene sequence: CDR1 KGHSH, CDR2 LQKENI. The CDR3 is CASSPNQGFIDEQYF. CDR3 coding DNA: TGTGCCAGCTCACCTAATCAGGGGTTCATCGACGAGCAGTACTTC.

The V call is TRBV7-8, the J call TRBJ1-2; no definite D call. This CDR3 comprises 14 residues. The V end lost 1 base, the J end lost 4 bases, and 10 bases lay between the germline ends. The V gene's germline CDR1 is SGHVS and CDR2 FQNEAQ. Here the CDR3 DNA reads TGTGCCAGCAGCTTAGGCTTCTCAGGCTATGGCTACACCTTC. Amino acids: CASSLGFSGYGYTF.

The chain employs TRBV23-1 and TRBJ2-7; TRBD1 matches 7 bases. TRBV23-1 is labeled an ORF, and its function is uncertain. The length of the CDR3 is 15 residues. The V and J ends lost 6 bases and 4 bases, in that order; junction bases with no gene match: 12. The CDR3 sequence is CASSPPGDRVYEQYF. The DNA for the CDR3 is TGCGCCAGCAGCCCCCCCGGGGACAGAGTGTACGAGCAGTACTTC.

The chain links TRBV20-1 to TRBJ1-5, with a weak D call TRBD1 (5 bases). The germline gives CDR1 DFQATT, CDR2 SNEGSKA (reference sequence). Trimming shortened V by 3 bases and J by 1 base, and 10 bases separated the two germline ends. The length of the CDR3 is 14 residues. The CDR3 nucleotides read TGCAGTGCTAGTGACGGGGGGAGCAATCAGCCCCAGCATTTT. It encodes CSASDGGSNQPQHF.

The V and J genes are TRBV28 and TRBJ1-6; D is possibly TRBD1 (6 bases). CDR1 and CDR2 (germline): MDHEN, SYDVKM. With 7 bases removed from V and 2 bases from J, the gap between germline ends came to 9 bases. The CDR3 is 14 residues long. The CDR3 bases are TGTGCCAGCAACCCAGGGGCCTATAATTCACCCCTCCACTTT. It specifies CASNPGAYNSPLHF.

This clone has only a few counts. The chain links TRBV28 to TRBJ1-2; a weak D match, TRBD1 (6 bases). The CDR3 has 14 residues. Trimming stripped 4 bases from V and 2 bases from J, with 11 bases between. Germline values: CDR1 MDHEN, CDR2 SYDVKM. DNA for the CDR3: TGTGCCAGCAGTTCGGACAGAGGGAACTATGGCTACACCTTC. It codes for CASSSDRGNYGYTF.

The chain recombines TRBV10-1 with TRBJ2-7, with 11 nucleotides matching TRBD1. Germline trimming cut 6 bases from V and 3 bases from J; bases unmatched to any gene: 10. CDR3 length: 16 amino acids. Germline values: CDR1 WNHNN, CDR2 SYGVQD (reference sequence). The CDR3 region is CASSPRVGTGGYEQYF. The CDR3 DNA sequence: TGCGCCAGCAGCCCCAGGGTAGGGACAGGGGGCTACGAGCAGTACTTC.

CDR3 sequence reads: CASSLTGGRQETQYF. The DNA of the CDR3 is TGCGCCAGCAGCTTGACGGGCGGGAGGCAAGAGACCCAGTACTTC. This chain uses TRBV5-1 with TRBJ2-5, with 8 bases aligning to TRBD2. CDR1 is SGHRS, CDR2 YFSETQ, per germline. This CDR3 has 15 residues. The ends lost 1 base at V and 2 bases at J; junction bases unmatched: 4.